The 27 T cell receptor beta chains presented below share a single source sample, sequenced in a study of control samples from healthy donors and cancer patients. Only in-frame clones appear in the TCRdb table, and some are missing; sequencing was by immunoSEQ multiplex PCR. This sample yields some 150,000 clones, of which roughly 89% are seen a single time; approximately 6.8% belongs to the top ten. Sequenced sample: blood. The source of these receptors is a man younger than 30 in good health.

This clone was detected once. The V gene is TRBV19, the J gene TRBJ2-1; TRBD1 agrees at 8 bases. CDR1 LNHDA and CDR2 SQIVND come from the germline V gene (reference sequence). Trimming removed 1 base from V and 7 bases from J; junction bases left unmatched: 6. The CDR3 runs to 15 residues. CDR3 in DNA: TGTGCCAGTAGTATAGCCAGGGGGCTCAATAATGAGCAGTTCTTC. It yields the protein CASSIARGLNNEQFF.

The chain employs TRBV19 and TRBJ1-3; no definite D call. The CDR3 sequence is 16 residues long. Germline CDR1 LNHDA, CDR2 SQIVND (reference sequence). The V end was cut by 2 bases, the J end by 0 bases, with 11 bases between. CDR3 sequence reads: CASSISTGNSGNTIYF. The CDR3 DNA sequence: TGTGCCAGTAGTATAAGCACCGGAAACTCTGGAAACACCATATATTTT.

The rearrangement links TRBV7-2 to TRBJ1-3; D gene uncertain. This CDR3 spans 14 amino acids. Trimming stripped 5 bases from V and 7 bases from J, with 15 bases between. Germline values: CDR1 SGHTA, CDR2 FQGNSA. DNA for the CDR3: TGTGCCAGCAGCCCCGCTTCTGTCCAGAACACCATATATTTT. It translates to CASSPASVQNTIYF.

The rearrangement links TRBV7-2 to TRBJ2-5; 7 bases line up with TRBD1. J was trimmed by 5 bases and V by 1 base; bases with no gene match: 1. Germline V CDR1 and CDR2: SGHTA, FQGNSA. The CDR3 has 13 residues. CDR3 DNA: TGTGCCAGCAGCTTAGTGACAGGGGAGACCCAGTACTTC. It encodes CASSLVTGETQYF.

The chain couples TRBV10-3 to TRBJ1-1; the match to TRBD1 covers 7 bases. The CDR3 extends over 15 amino acids. CDR1 is ENHRY and CDR2 is SYGVKD in the germline V gene. V shed 2 bases, J shed 1 base, and the junction held 4 bases outside the gene matches. CDR3 DNA sequence: TGTGCCATCAGTGAGATGACAGGGAGGAACACTGAAGCTTTCTTT. Its translation: CAISEMTGRNTEAFF.

This clone appeared a few times. The J gene is TRBJ1-1, the V gene TRBV6-5; 7 positions match TRBD1. CDR1 and CDR2 from the germline V gene are MNHEY and SVGAGI. The CDR3 spans 13 residues. V lost 6 bases, J lost 5 bases, and 6 bases stayed unmatched. The CDR3 loop is CASSLDRRTEAFF. The CDR3 DNA reads TGTGCCAGCAGCCTGGACAGGAGGACTGAAGCTTTCTTT.

The J gene is TRBJ1-5, the V gene TRBV6-5, with 9 bases matching TRBD1. The CDR3 covers 15 residues. V was pared by 5 bases and J by 5 bases, with 7 bases of the junction left unmatched. In germline, CDR1 is MNHEY, CDR2 SVGAGI. The CDR3, as DNA: TGTGCCAGCAGTCTCGGGACAGGGAACGATCAGCCCCAGCATTTT. Translated: CASSLGTGNDQPQHF.

This rearrangement joins TRBV6-5 to TRBJ2-2; no definite D call. The V end lost 5 bases, the J end lost 1 base, and 11 bases lay between the germline ends. Germline loops: CDR1 MNHEY, CDR2 SVGAGI. This CDR3 contains 15 residues. This CDR3 is CASSPTSQNTGELFF. The CDR3 DNA is TGTGCCAGCAGTCCAACATCTCAGAACACCGGGGAGCTGTTTTTT.

This chain joins TRBV19 and TRBJ1-1, with D unresolved. V gave up 1 base and J gave up 6 bases, with 6 bases separating them. This CDR3 has 12 residues. Per germline, CDR1 LNHDA and CDR2 SQIVND (reference sequence). CDR3 nucleotides: TGTGCCAGTAGTATAGCACAGTCTGAAGCTTTCTTT. It codes for CASSIAQSEAFF. Together with reference TRBV19 and TRBJ1-1, the CDR3 gives the full variable domain: DGGITQSPKYLFRKEGQNVTLSCEQNLNHDAMYWYRQDPGQGLRLIYYSQIVNDFQKGDIAEGYSVSREKKESFPLTVTSAQKNPTAFYLCASSIAQSEAFFGQGTRLTVV.

The chain combines TRBV11-2 with TRBJ1-1, with D tentatively TRBD1 (5 bases). V was shortened by 8 bases and J by 2 bases, with 12 bases between the two germline ends. The CDR3 is 13 amino acids. Germline values: CDR1 SGHAT, CDR2 FQNNGV. This CDR3 reads CASAGGINTEAFF. The CDR3 DNA reads as TGTGCCAGCGCTGGGGGGATAAACACTGAAGCTTTCTTT.

The V and J genes are TRBV24-1 and TRBJ1-2; no clear D. The CDR3 consists of 12 residues. V was clipped by 2 bases and J by 5 bases, with 5 bases between them. From germline, CDR1 is KGHDR and CDR2 SFDVKD. Here the CDR3 reads CATSDYGYGYTF. The CDR3 region has the DNA TGTGCCACCAGTGATTACGGGTATGGCTACACCTTC.

This clone was observed a few times. The V call is TRBV12-3 or TRBV12-4, the J call TRBJ2-7; D possibly matches TRBD1 or TRBD2 (5 bases each). The CDR3 runs to 13 residues. V dropped 6 bases and J dropped 7 bases, with 16 bases sitting between them. The DNA for the CDR3 is TGTGCCAGCAGCCGAGATGGGGCGGGTGAGCAGTACTTC. This codes for CASSRDGAGEQYF.

The chain uses TRBV5-5 and TRBJ2-7; possible D gene TRBD1, 6 bases. The CDR3 spans 13 residues. V was shortened by 3 bases and J by 5 bases, with 12 bases between the two germline ends. CDR1 is SGHKS, CDR2 YYEKEE, per germline (reference sequence). The CDR3 bases are TGTGCCAGCAGCTATGTACAGGGAAACGAGCAGTACTTC. Protein: CASSYVQGNEQYF.

For the CDR3, the DNA is TGTGCCAGCAGCTTAAGCGGGGTCCAAGAGACCCAGTACTTC. Residues: CASSLSGVQETQYF. The rearrangement joins TRBV7-2 to TRBJ2-5, with TRBD2 matching over 7 bases. J was trimmed by 1 base and V by 2 bases; bases with no gene match: 1. Per germline, CDR1 SGHTA and CDR2 FQGNSA. CDR3 length: 14 amino acids.

The chain joins TRBV19 to TRBJ2-3; weak D call: TRBD2 (6 bases). The V and J ends lost 6 bases and 0 bases respectively, with 13 bases between them. Looked up from germline, CDR1 is LNHDA and CDR2 is SQIVND (reference sequence). The CDR3 is made up of 15 amino acids. CDR3 sequence: CASRRSGTSTDTQYF. The CDR3 region has the DNA TGTGCCAGTAGGAGGTCTGGGACTAGCACAGATACGCAGTATTTT.

The chain uses TRBV10-3 and TRBJ1-3; perhaps TRBD1 as D (5 bases). Germline V CDR1 and CDR2: ENHRY, SYGVKD. The CDR3 loop spans 10 amino acids. Trimming removed 8 bases at V and 16 bases at J, with 15 bases between. Written as DNA, the CDR3 is TGTGCCATCGGGGGACTTTATCGGTATTTT. Translated, it gives CAIGGLYRYF.

J is TRBJ1-1 and V is TRBV7-9; TRBD1 agrees at 7 bases. The CDR3 length is 16 residues. V dropped 1 base and J dropped 4; count of bases not matched to a gene: 9. The V gene's germline CDR1 is SEHNR and CDR2 FQNEAQ (reference sequence). CDR3 loop: CASSLGGGTATTEAFF. The CDR3 bases are TGTGCCAGCAGCTTAGGTGGAGGGACAGCAACCACTGAAGCTTTCTTT.

This rearrangement joins TRBV6-2 or TRBV6-3 to TRBJ2-7, with D perhaps TRBD1 or TRBD2 (5 bases each). The V end was cut by 5 bases, the J end by 0 bases, with 14 bases between. The CDR3 length is 15 residues. Germline CDR1 reads MNHEY; CDR2 reads SVGEGT. The CDR3 here is CASSGTGRSSYEQYF. Here the CDR3 DNA reads TGTGCCAGCAGTGGAACGGGACGGAGCTCCTACGAGCAGTACTTC.

This chain links TRBV28 with TRBJ1-2; the match to TRBD1 covers 7 bases. The CDR3 has 14 residues. V was pared by 3 bases and J by 2 bases, with 3 bases of the junction left unmatched. Germline V gene lookup returns CDR1 MDHEN and CDR2 SYDVKM. CDR3 sequence: CASSFPGQNYGYTF. CDR3 DNA sequence: TGTGCCAGCAGTTTCCCGGGACAGAACTATGGCTACACCTTC.

The chain recombines TRBV5-1 with TRBJ2-7; possible D gene TRBD1, 6 bases. Trimming pared 7 bases from V and 2 bases from J, leaving 16 bases between. Germline CDR1 is SGHRS and CDR2 is YFSETQ. There are 14 residues in the CDR3. CDR3 loop: CASRLGQGTYEQYF. CDR3 nucleotides: TGCGCCAGCCGTTTGGGGCAGGGGACCTACGAGCAGTACTTC.

This clone showed up just a few times. The J gene is TRBJ1-2, the V gene TRBV2; D unclear. This CDR3 region has 11 residues. Trimming cost V 7 bases and J 2 bases, with 5 bases left between them. Germline CDR1 SNHLY, CDR2 FYNNEI. The CDR3 region is CASTENYGYTF. The CDR3 nucleotides read TGTGCCAGCACCGAAAACTATGGCTACACCTTC.

The rearrangement links TRBV5-1 to TRBJ2-1, with D uncertain. Trimming took off 2 bases at V and 6 bases at J, with 15 bases between the two ends. Looked up from germline, CDR1 is SGHRS and CDR2 is YFSETQ. The CDR3 sequence is 15 residues long. CDR3: CASSLGPPDLNEQFF. CDR3 DNA sequence: TGCGCCAGCAGCTTAGGGCCCCCGGACCTCAATGAGCAGTTCTTC.

Comment on this clone: One end of the junction does not line up with germline, which may come from a read error. This chain joins TRBV10-2 and TRBJ2-7; 9 bases are a match to TRBD2. This CDR3 is 14 amino acids long. Germline V gives CDR1 WSHSY, CDR2 SAAADI. The DNA for the CDR3 is TGCGCCAGCAGCGCCAGCGGGGGGTCCTCCGAGCAGTACTTC. Translated, it gives CASSASGGSSEQYF.

The gene calls are TRBV11-2 and TRBJ2-1; D might be TRBD1 or TRBD2, each matching 5 bases. This CDR3 is built from 14 residues. The germline V gene has CDR1 SGHAT and CDR2 FQNNGV. Trimming took 3 bases from V and 5 from J, leaving 11 bases between them. As DNA, the CDR3 is TGTGCCAGCAGCTTCGGGGCGGAGGACAATGAGCAGTTCTTC. Protein sequence: CASSFGAEDNEQFF. The full variable domain, rest sourced from reference TRBV11-2 and TRBJ2-1, is EAGVAQSPRYKIIEKRQSVAFWCNPISGHATLYWYQQILGQGPKLLIQFQNNGVVDDSQLPKDRFSAERLKGVDSTLKIQPAKLEDSAVYLCASSFGAEDNEQFFGPGTRLTVL.

CDR3 protein: CASSLGTNYEQYF. The CDR3 nucleotides read TGTGCCAGCAGCTTAGGCACAAACTACGAGCAGTACTTC. The genes are TRBV7-8 and TRBJ2-7; D is unresolved. The CDR3 covers 13 residues. The ends were cut back, 1 base at V and 3 bases at J, with 7 bases in the middle. Germline-derived CDR1 and CDR2 are SGHVS and FQNEAQ.

CDR3 protein: CASSGPDRTEAFF. For the CDR3, the DNA is TGTGCCAGCAGCGGACCGGACCGCACTGAAGCTTTCTTT. The rearrangement links TRBV9 to TRBJ1-1; D call uncertain. V dropped 3 bases and J dropped 4 bases, with 10 bases sitting between them. The germline CDR1 and CDR2 sequences are SGDLS and YYNGEE. The CDR3 sequence is 13 residues long. Variable domain in full (rest from reference TRBV9 and TRBJ1-1): DSGVTQTPKHLITATGQRVTLRCSPRSGDLSVYWYQQSLDQGLQFLIQYYNGEERAKGNILERFSAQQFPDLHSELNLSSLELGDSALYFCASSGPDRTEAFFGQGTRLTVV.

V and J are TRBV7-2 and TRBJ2-1; no clear D. Germline V lookup: CDR1 SGHTA, CDR2 FQGNSA. CDR3 length: 15 residues. V dropped 1 base and J dropped 6 bases, with 13 bases sitting between them. CDR3 in amino acids: CASSLVGRVINEQFF. Here the CDR3 DNA reads TGTGCCAGCAGCTTAGTCGGCCGGGTTATCAATGAGCAGTTCTTC.